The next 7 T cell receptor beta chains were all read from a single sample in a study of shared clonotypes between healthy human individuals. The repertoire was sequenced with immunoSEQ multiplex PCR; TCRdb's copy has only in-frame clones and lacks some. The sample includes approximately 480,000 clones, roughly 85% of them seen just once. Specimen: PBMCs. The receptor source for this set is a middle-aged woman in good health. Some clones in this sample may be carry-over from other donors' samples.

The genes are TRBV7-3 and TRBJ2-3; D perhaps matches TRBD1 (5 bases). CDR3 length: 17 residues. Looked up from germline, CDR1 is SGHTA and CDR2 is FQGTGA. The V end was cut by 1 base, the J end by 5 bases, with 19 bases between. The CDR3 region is CASSLNPPGRVGDTQYF. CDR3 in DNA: TGTGCCAGCAGCTTAAATCCCCCCGGCAGGGTAGGAGATACGCAGTATTTT.

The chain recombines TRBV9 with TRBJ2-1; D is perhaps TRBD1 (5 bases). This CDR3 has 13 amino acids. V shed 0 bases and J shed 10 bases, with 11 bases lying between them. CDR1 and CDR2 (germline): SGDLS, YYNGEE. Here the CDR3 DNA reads TGTGCCAGCAGCGTAGAGGGGCATGGGGAGCAGTTCTTC. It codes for CASSVEGHGEQFF.

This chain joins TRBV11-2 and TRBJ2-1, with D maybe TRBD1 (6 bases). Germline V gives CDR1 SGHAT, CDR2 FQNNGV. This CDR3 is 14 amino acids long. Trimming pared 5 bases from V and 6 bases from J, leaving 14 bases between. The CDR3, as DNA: TGTGCCAGCAGCCCCATGGGGGCTTTCAATGAGCAGTTCTTC. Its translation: CASSPMGAFNEQFF.

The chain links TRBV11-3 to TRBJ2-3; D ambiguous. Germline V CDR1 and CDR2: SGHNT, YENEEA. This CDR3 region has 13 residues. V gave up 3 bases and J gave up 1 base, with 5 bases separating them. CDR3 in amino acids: CASSFPGTDTQYF. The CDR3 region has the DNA TGTGCCAGCAGCTTCCCGGGCACAGATACGCAGTATTTT.

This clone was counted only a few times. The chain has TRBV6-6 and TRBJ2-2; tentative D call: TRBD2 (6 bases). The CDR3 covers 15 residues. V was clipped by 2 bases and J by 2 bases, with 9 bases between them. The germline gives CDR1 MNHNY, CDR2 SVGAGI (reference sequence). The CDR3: CASSYQGLNTGELFF. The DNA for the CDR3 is TGTGCCAGCAGTTACCAGGGACTTAACACCGGGGAGCTGTTTTTT.

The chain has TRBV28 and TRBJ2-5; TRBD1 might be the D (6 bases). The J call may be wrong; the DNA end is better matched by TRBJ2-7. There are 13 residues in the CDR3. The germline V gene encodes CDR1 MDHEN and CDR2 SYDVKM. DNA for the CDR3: TGTGCCAGCAGTTTTGACAGGTTCTACGAGCAGTACTTC. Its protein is CASSFDRFYEQYF.

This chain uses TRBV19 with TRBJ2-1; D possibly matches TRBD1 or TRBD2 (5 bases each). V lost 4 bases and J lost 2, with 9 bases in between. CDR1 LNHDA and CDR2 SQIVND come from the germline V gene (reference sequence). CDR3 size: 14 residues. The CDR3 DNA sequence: TGTGCCAGTAGTAGGGACGCCGCCTACAATGAGCAGTTCTTC. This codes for CASSRDAAYNEQFF.